This note documents a single TCR beta chain sequence. These data belong to a study of blood T cell repertoires in COVID-19. At the level of the study: Researchers got acute and convalescent COVID-19 samples from the United States, Italy and Spain.

Clones were read by immunoSEQ multiplex PCR, and TCRdb kept only the in-frame ones, dropping some. Among roughly 130,000 clones listed, under 90% were seen once. The germline V gene encodes CDR1 SGHNT and CDR2 YYREEE (reference sequence). This CDR3 is 15 amino acids long. With V trimmed by 5 bases and J by 3 bases, 4 bases remained unmatched. What was sequenced was peripheral blood. This chain links TRBV5-4 with TRBJ2-1, with 11 bases identical to TRBD2. The TCR originated in a woman aged 65 to 85 with acute or convalescent COVID-19. CDR3 DNA sequence: TGTGCCAGCAGACCAACTAGCGGGGGCTACAATGAGCAGTTCTTC. This encodes CASRPTSGGYNEQFF.